Listed here are 7 T cell receptor beta chains from one sample, sequenced in a study of technical replicates of blood from several donors. Sequencing used immunoSEQ multiplex PCR; TCRdb keeps in-frame clones, though not all of them. This table holds about 97,000 clones, around 96% found once. The sample taken for sequencing was T cells isolated from PBMCs. These receptors all come from a human donor in good health.

As regards this clone: A read error may account for a junction end that differs from germline. V and J are TRBV7-7 and TRBJ2-5; 7 bases agree with TRBD2. The CDR3 loop spans 14 amino acids. CDR1 is SSHAT, CDR2 FNYEAQ, per germline (reference sequence). The CDR3, as DNA: TGTGCTAGCAGCAACCTAGCGGTCCAAGAGACCCAGTACTTC. Translation gives CASSNLAVQETQYF. The full variable domain, with the rest looked up from reference TRBV7-7 and TRBJ2-5, is GAGVSQSPRYKVTKRGQDVTLRCDPISSHATLYWYQQALGQGPEFLTYFNYEAQPDKSGLPSDRFSAERPEGSISTLTIQRTEQRDSAMYRCASSNLAVQETQYFGPGTRLLVL.

The chain has TRBV5-1 and TRBJ2-7; 7 nucleotides agree with TRBD1. Germline loops: CDR1 SGHRS, CDR2 YFSETQ. The CDR3 runs 16 residues. V trimming: 4 bases; J trimming: 4 bases; junction bases outside the gene matches: 14. CDR3 region: CASSPGTETRRYEQYF. The CDR3 region has the DNA TGCGCCAGCAGCCCCGGGACAGAAACTCGAAGATACGAGCAGTACTTC.

The chain is built from TRBV4-2 and TRBJ2-5; 9 bases align to TRBD2. With V trimmed by 1 base and J by 3 bases, 6 bases remained unmatched. The CDR3 is 16 amino acids. Germline values: CDR1 LGHNA, CDR2 YNFKEQ. CDR3 sequence reads: CASSQGWTSVKETQYF. The CDR3 nucleotides are TGTGCCAGCAGCCAAGGATGGACTAGCGTTAAAGAGACCCAGTACTTC.

The chain joins TRBV5-6 to TRBJ2-1; the match to TRBD2 covers 8 bases. CDR1 and CDR2 from the germline V gene are SGHDT and YYEEEE. The junction had 4 bases not matched to a gene; V was cut back by 2 bases and J by 6 bases. The CDR3 has 14 amino acids. For the CDR3, the DNA is TGTGCCAGCAGCTTAAGGGGACTAGTCAATGAGCAGTTCTTC. It translates to CASSLRGLVNEQFF.

This clone was counted a single time. The V gene is TRBV10-3, the J gene TRBJ2-1; 11 nucleotides match TRBD1. The junction had 4 bases not matched to a gene; V was cut back by 7 bases and J by 5 bases. Germline V gene lookup returns CDR1 ENHRY and CDR2 SYGVKD. This CDR3 has 14 residues. The CDR3 DNA follows: TGTGCCATCAAACGGGACAGGGGGAACAATGAGCAGTTCTTC. Its translation: CAIKRDRGNNEQFF.

This rearrangement joins TRBV2 to TRBJ1-2, with D hard to call. The CDR3 length is 9 residues. V was shortened by 8 bases and J by 6 bases, with 4 bases between the two germline ends. The germline gives CDR1 SNHLY, CDR2 FYNNEI. The CDR3 nucleotides are TGTGCCAGCCCCGATGGCTACACCTTC. Its translation: CASPDGYTF. The full variable domain, its missing parts supplied by reference TRBV2 and TRBJ1-2, is EPEVTQTPSHQVTQMGQEVILRCVPISNHLYFYWYRQILGQKVEFLVSFYNNEISEKSEIFDDQFSVERPDGSNFTLKIRSTKLEDSAMYFCASPDGYTFGSGTRLTVV.

The V gene is TRBV28, the J gene TRBJ1-2; weak D call: TRBD1 (5 bases). Germline CDR1 and CDR2: MDHEN and SYDVKM. Between the trimmed V and J ends, which lost 1 base and 7 bases, there was a span of 16 bases. The CDR3 covers 15 residues. In DNA form, the CDR3 reads TGTGCCAGCAGTTTATCCGCTTTGGGGGGGTTTGGCTACACCTTC. It is translated as CASSLSALGGFGYTF.